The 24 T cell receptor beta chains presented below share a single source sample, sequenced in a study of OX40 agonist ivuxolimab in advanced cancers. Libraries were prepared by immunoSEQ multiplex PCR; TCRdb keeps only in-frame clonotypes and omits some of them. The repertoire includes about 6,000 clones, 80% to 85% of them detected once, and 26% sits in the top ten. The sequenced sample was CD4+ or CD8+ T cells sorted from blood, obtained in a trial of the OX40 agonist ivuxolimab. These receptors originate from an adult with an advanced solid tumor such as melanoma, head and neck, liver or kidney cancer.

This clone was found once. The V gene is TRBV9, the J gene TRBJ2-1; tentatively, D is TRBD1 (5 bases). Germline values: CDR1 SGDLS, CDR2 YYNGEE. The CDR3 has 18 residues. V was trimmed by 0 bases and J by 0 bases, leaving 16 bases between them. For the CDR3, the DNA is TGTGCCAGCAGCGTAGTAGGGGTCAGTTCGAGCTCCTACAATGAGCAGTTCTTC. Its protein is CASSVVGVSSSSYNEQFF.

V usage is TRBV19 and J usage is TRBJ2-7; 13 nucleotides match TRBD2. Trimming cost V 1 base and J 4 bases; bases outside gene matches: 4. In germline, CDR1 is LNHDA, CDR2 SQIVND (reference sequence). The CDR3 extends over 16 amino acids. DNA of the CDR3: TGTGCCAGTAGTATAGGAGGACTAGCGGGAGTATACGAGCAGTACTTC. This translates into CASSIGGLAGVYEQYF.

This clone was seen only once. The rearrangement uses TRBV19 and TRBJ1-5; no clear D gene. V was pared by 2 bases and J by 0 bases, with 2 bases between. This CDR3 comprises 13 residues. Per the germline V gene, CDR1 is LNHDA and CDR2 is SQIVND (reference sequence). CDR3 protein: CASSITSNQPQHF. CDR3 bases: TGTGCCAGTAGTATAACTAGCAATCAGCCCCAGCATTTT.

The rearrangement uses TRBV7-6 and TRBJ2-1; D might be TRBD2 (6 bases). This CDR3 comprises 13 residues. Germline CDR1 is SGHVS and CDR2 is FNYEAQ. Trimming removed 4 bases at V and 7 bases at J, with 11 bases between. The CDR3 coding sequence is TGTGCCAGCAGCTCGGGACTCCGGAATGAGCAGTTCTTC. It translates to CASSSGLRNEQFF.

The DNA for the CDR3 is TGTGCCAGCAGCTTAGAACTAGCGGGGACCTACGAGCAGTACTTC. Its protein is CASSLELAGTYEQYF. V gene TRBV11-2 combines with J gene TRBJ2-7; 10 nucleotides line up with TRBD2. Germline CDR1 is SGHAT and CDR2 is FQNNGV. J lost 2 bases, V lost 0 bases, and 1 base had no gene match. This CDR3 is 15 amino acids long.

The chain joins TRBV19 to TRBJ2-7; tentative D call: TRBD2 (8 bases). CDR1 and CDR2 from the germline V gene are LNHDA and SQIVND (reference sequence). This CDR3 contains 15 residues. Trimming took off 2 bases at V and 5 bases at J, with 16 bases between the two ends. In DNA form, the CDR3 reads TGTGCCAGTAGTATAAGGGACAGCGGGAGAGACGAGCAGTACTTC. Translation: CASSIRDSGRDEQYF.

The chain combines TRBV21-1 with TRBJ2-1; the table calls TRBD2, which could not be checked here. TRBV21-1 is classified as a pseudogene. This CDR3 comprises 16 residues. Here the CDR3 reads CASSYGLAHCYNEQFF. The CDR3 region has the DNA TGTGCCAGCAGCTACGGACTAGCGCACTGTTACAATGAGCAGTTCTTC.

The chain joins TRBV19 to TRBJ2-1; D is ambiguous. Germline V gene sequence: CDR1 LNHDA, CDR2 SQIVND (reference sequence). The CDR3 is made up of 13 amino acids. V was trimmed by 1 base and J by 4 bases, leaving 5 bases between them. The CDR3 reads CASSIGSYNEQFF. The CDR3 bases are TGTGCCAGTAGTATAGGATCTTACAATGAGCAGTTCTTC. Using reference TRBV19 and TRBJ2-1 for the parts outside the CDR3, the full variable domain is DGGITQSPKYLFRKEGQNVTLSCEQNLNHDAMYWYRQDPGQGLRLIYYSQIVNDFQKGDIAEGYSVSREKKESFPLTVTSAQKNPTAFYLCASSIGSYNEQFFGPGTRLTVL.

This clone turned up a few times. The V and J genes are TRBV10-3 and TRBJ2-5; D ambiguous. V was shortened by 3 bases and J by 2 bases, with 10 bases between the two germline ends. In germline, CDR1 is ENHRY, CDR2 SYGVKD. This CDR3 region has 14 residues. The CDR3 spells CAISDGLDQETQYF. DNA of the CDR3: TGTGCCATCAGTGACGGGTTAGATCAAGAGACCCAGTACTTC.

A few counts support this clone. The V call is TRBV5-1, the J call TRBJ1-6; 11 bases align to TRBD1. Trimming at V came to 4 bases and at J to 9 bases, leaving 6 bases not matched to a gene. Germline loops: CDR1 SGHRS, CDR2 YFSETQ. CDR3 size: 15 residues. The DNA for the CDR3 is TGCGCCAGCAGCCCTAGGACAGGGGGCGGTTCACCCCTCCACTTT. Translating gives CASSPRTGGGSPLHF.

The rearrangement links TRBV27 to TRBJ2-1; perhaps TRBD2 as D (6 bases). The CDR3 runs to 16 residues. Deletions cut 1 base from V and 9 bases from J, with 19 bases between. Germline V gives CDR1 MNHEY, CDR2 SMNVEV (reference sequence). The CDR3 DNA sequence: TGTGCCAGCAGTTTATTGGGCGGGAATATACTCATTGAGCAGTTCTTC. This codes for CASSLLGGNILIEQFF.

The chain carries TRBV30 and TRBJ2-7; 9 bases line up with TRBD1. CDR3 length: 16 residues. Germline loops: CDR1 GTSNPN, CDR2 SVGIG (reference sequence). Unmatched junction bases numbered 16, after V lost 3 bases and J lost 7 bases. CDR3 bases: TGTGCCTGGAGCAGTGTTGGGACAGGGCCCTTGCAGGAGCAGTACTTC. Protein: CAWSSVGTGPLQEQYF.

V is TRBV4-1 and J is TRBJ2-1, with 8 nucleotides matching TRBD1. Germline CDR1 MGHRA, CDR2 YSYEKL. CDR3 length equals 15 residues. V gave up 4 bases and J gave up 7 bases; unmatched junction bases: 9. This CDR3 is CASSLSRGLENEQFF. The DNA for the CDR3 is TGCGCCAGCAGCCTTTCCAGGGGGCTAGAGAATGAGCAGTTCTTC.

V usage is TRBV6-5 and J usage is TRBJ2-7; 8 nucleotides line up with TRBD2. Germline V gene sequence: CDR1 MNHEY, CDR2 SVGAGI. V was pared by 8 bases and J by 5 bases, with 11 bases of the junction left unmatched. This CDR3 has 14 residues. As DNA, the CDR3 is TGTGCCAGCGGGCGGGAGGCCCCCTACGACGAGCAGTACTTC. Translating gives CASGREAPYDEQYF.

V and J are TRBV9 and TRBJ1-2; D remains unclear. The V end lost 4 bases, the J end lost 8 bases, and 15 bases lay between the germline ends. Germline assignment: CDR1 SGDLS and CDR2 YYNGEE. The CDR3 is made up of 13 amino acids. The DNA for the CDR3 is TGTGCCAGCAGCCCCCGGACTGACTTCGGCTACACCTTC. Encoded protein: CASSPRTDFGYTF.

In DNA, the CDR3 is TGTGCCAGCAGTGAATTCCCCTTGGACGGGGAAATCTACGAGCAGTACTTC. It specifies CASSEFPLDGEIYEQYF. The chain employs TRBV25-1 and TRBJ2-7, with D perhaps TRBD2 (5 bases). CDR3 length: 17 residues. The V gene lost 1 base and the J gene lost 3 bases, with 19 bases spanning the gap. Germline-derived CDR1 and CDR2 are MGHDK and SYGVNS.

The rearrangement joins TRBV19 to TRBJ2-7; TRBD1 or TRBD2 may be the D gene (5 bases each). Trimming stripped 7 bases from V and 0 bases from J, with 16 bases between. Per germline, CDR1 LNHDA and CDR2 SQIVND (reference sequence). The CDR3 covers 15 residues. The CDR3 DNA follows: TGTGCCAGTACCCCCGCCGGGACGGTCTCCTACGAGCAGTACTTC. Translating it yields CASTPAGTVSYEQYF.

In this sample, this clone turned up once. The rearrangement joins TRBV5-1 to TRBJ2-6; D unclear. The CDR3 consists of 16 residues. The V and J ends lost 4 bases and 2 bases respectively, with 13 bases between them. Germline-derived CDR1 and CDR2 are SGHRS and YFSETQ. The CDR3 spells CASSPDGPAGANVLTF. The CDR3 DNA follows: TGCGCCAGCAGCCCCGACGGTCCCGCTGGGGCCAACGTCCTGACTTTC. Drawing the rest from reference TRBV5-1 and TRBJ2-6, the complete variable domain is KAGVTQTPRYLIKTRGQQVTLSCSPISGHRSVSWYQQTPGQGLQFLFEYFSETQRNKGNFPGRFSGRQFSNSRSEMNVSTLELGDSALYLCASSPDGPAGANVLTFGAGSRLTVL.

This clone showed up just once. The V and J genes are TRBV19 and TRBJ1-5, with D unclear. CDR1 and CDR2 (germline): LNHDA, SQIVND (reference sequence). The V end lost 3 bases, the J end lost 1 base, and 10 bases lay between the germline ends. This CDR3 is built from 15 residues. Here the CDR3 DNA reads TGTGCCAGTAGTATTCGCTTTGCGAGCAATCAGCCCCAGCATTTT. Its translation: CASSIRFASNQPQHF.

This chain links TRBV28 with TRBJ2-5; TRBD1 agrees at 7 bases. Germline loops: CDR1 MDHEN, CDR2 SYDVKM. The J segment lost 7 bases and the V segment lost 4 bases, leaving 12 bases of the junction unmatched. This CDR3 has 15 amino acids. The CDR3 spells CASSSPTGRDRTQYF. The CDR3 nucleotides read TGTGCCAGCAGTTCGCCCACGGGACGGGACAGGACCCAGTACTTC.

The CDR3 loop is CASSHGQGSYEQYF. CDR3 bases: TGCGCCAGCAGCCACGGACAGGGCTCCTACGAGCAGTACTTC. This chain uses TRBV4-1 with TRBJ2-7, with 8 nucleotides matching TRBD1. There are 14 residues in the CDR3. Germline CDR1 MGHRA, CDR2 YSYEKL. J gave up 0 bases and V 3 bases, and 1 base lay outside the gene matches.

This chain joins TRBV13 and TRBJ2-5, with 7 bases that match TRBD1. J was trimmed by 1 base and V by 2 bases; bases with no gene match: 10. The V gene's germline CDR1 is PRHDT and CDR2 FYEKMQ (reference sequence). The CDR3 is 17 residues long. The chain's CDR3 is CASSLWSRGRFQETQYF. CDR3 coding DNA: TGTGCCAGCAGCTTATGGAGTAGGGGGCGATTCCAAGAGACCCAGTACTTC.

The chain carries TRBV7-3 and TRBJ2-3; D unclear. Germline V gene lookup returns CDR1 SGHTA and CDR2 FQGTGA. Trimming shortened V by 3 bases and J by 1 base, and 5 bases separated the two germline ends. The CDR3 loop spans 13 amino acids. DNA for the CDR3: TGTGCCAGCAGCTTTGTAGGCACAGATACGCAGTATTTT. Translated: CASSFVGTDTQYF.

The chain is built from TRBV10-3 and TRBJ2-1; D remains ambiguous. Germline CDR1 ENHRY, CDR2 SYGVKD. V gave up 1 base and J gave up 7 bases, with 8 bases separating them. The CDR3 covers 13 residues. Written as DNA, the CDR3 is TGTGCCATCAGTGAGTATGACTGGAATGAGCAGTTCTTC. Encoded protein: CAISEYDWNEQFF.